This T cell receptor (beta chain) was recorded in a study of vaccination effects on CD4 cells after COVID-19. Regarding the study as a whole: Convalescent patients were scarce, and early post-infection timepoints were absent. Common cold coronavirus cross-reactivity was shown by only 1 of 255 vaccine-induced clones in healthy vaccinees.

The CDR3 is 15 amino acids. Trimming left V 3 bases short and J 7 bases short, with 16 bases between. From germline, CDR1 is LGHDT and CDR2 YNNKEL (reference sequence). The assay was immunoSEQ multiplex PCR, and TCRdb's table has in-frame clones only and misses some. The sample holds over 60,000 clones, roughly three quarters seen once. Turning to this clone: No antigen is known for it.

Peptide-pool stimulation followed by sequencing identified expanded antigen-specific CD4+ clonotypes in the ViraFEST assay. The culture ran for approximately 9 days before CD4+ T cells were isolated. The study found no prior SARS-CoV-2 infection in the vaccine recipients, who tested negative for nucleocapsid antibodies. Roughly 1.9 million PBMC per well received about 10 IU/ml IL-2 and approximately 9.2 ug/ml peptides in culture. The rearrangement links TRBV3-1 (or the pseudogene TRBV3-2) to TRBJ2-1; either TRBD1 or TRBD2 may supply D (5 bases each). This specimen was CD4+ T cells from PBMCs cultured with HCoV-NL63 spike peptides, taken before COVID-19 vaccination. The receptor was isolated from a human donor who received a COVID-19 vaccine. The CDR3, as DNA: TGTGCCAGCAGCCAGGGCGGACTCAGGGTGAATGAGCAGTTCTTC. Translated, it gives CASSQGGLRVNEQFF.